Each of the 10 T cell receptor beta chains below was sequenced from the same sample in a study of shared clonotypes between healthy human individuals. The method was immunoSEQ multiplex PCR; TCRdb's version includes in-frame clones alone and lacks a portion of them. Of about 2 million clones in the sample, 85% to 95% are singletons; the top ten hold 0.13%. The source material was naive CD4+ T cells sorted from blood. Documented subset: CD45RA+ positively selected. Receptors were obtained from a man in his late teens or twenties in good health.

This chain connects TRBV19 to TRBJ1-3, with a tentative D call TRBD1 (5 bases). This CDR3 has 14 amino acids. Trimming stripped 8 bases from V and 0 bases from J, with 11 bases between. Germline V gives CDR1 LNHDA, CDR2 SQIVND (reference sequence). The CDR3 loop is CASEKTASGNTIYF. The CDR3, as DNA: TGTGCCAGTGAGAAGACAGCCTCTGGAAACACCATATATTTT.

The V and J genes are TRBV7-8 and TRBJ2-7; a weak D match, TRBD2 (6 bases). This CDR3 region has 15 residues. Germline CDR1 and CDR2: SGHVS and FQNEAQ. V was clipped by 1 base and J by 5 bases, with 15 bases between them. The CDR3 nucleotides read TGTGCCAGCAGCTTAGGGGGCGGAGGGTTCAACGAGCAGTACTTC. Translation gives CASSLGGGGFNEQYF.

The chain has TRBV28 and TRBJ2-5; either TRBD1 or TRBD2 may supply D (5 bases each). V was clipped by 6 bases and J by 4 bases, with 15 bases between them. The CDR3 sequence is 14 residues long. Germline CDR1 and CDR2: MDHEN and SYDVKM. As DNA, the CDR3 is TGTGCCAGCAGCCCACGGGGCCCTGGAGAGACCCAGTACTTC. Encoded protein: CASSPRGPGETQYF.

The table lists this clone with a count of one. The CDR3 DNA follows: TGTGCCAGCAGACCATCCCCCGCCGGGTCCGCCCCCGTCCTGACTTTC. Translation: CASRPSPAGSAPVLTF. This chain links TRBV7-9 with TRBJ2-6; no firm D call. V was trimmed by 6 bases and J by 12 bases, leaving 24 bases between them. This CDR3 has 16 amino acids. Germline V gene data show CDR1 as SEHNR and CDR2 as FQNEAQ (reference sequence).

The genes are TRBV6-1 and TRBJ1-5; the D gene is possibly TRBD1 (5 bases). The germline gives CDR1 MNHNS, CDR2 SASEGT. The CDR3 covers 17 residues. Trimming removed 3 bases at V and 0 bases at J, with 15 bases between. In DNA, the CDR3 is TGTGCCAGCAGTGAGCGCACGGGACTCAATAGCAATCAGCCCCAGCATTTT. Translated, it gives CASSERTGLNSNQPQHF.

This clone showed up just once. This sequence joins TRBV10-1 and TRBJ2-7; D may be TRBD1 or TRBD2 (6 bases each). V gave up 2 bases and J gave up 1 base, with 12 bases separating them. Germline CDR1 reads WNHNN; CDR2 reads SYGVQD (reference sequence). The CDR3 loop spans 15 amino acids. The DNA for the CDR3 is TGCGCCAGCAGTGAGGGGTCGGGGGCTTCCTACGAGCAGTACTTC. The encoded protein is CASSEGSGASYEQYF.

V and J are TRBV10-1 and TRBJ2-5, with 13 bases aligning to TRBD2. The CDR3 totals 15 residues. Per the germline V gene, CDR1 is WNHNN and CDR2 is SYGVQD (reference sequence). The V and J ends lost 0 bases and 5 bases, in that order; junction bases with no gene match: 0. In nucleotides, the CDR3 is TGCGCCAGCAGTGAGTCGACTAGCGGGAGGGAGACCCAGTACTTC. This sequence encodes CASSESTSGRETQYF.

The DNA for the CDR3 is TGTGCCAGCAGCTTCCTCTCCCTTACTAGTAACTACGAGCAGTACTTC. Translation: CASSFLSLTSNYEQYF. This chain uses TRBV7-9 with TRBJ2-7, with D perhaps matching TRBD2 (5 bases). The CDR3 has 16 residues. The germline CDR1 and CDR2 sequences are SEHNR and FQNEAQ (reference sequence). The germline V and J ends were trimmed by 3 bases and 3 bases, with 18 bases remaining between them.

The chain recombines TRBV18 with TRBJ2-7; 8 bases are a match to TRBD1. V lost 6 bases, J lost 3 bases, and 10 bases stayed unmatched. CDR3 length: 15 amino acids. Germline CDR1 is KGHSH and CDR2 is LQKENI. The chain's CDR3 is CASSPKQGVGYEQYF. DNA of the CDR3: TGTGCCAGCTCTCCTAAACAGGGGGTGGGCTACGAGCAGTACTTC.

The genes are TRBV7-9 and TRBJ2-3; 9 nucleotides line up with TRBD2. The CDR3 extends over 16 amino acids. Trimming cost V 5 bases and J 6 bases; bases outside gene matches: 12. CDR1 SEHNR and CDR2 FQNEAQ come from the germline V gene (reference sequence). The CDR3 bases are TGTGCCAGCAGCAAGGGGTTAGCGGGAGTTTTTGATACGCAGTATTTT. Protein: CASSKGLAGVFDTQYF.